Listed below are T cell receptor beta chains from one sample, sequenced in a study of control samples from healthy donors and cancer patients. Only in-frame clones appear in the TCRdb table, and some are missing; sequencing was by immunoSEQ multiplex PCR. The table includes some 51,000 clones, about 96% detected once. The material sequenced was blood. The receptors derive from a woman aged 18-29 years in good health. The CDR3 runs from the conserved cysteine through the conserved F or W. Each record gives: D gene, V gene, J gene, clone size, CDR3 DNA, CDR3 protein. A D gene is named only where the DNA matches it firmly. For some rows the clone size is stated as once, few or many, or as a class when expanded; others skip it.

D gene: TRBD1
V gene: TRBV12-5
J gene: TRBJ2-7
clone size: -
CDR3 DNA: TGTGCTAGTGGTTCCGCGGACAGGTCCTACGAGCAGTACTTC
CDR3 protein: CASGSADRSYEQYF

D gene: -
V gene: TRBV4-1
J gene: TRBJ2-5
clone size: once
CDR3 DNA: TGCGCCAGCAGCCAAGATCGGGTGTCAGAGACCCAGTACTTC
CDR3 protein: CASSQDRVSETQYF

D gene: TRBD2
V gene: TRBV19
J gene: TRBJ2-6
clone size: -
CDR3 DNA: TGTGCCAGTAGTCCCGGGGGGTCTGGGGCCAACGTCCTGACTTTC
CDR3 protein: CASSPGGSGANVLTF

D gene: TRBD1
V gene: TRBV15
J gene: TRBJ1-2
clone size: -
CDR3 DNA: TGTGCCACCAGCAGAGATATAGGACAGGGGACATACTTCCATGGCTACACCTTC
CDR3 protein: CATSRDIGQGTYFHGYTF

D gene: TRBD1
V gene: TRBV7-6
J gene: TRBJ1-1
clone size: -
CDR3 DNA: TGTGCCAGCAGCGCCGTATACAGGGGGAGCACTGAAGCTTTCTTT
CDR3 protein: CASSAVYRGSTEAFF

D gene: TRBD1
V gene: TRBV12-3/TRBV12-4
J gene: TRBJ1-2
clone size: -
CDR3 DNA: TGTGCCAGCAGTCGCACAGGGGACTATGGCTACACCTTC
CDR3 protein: CASSRTGDYGYTF

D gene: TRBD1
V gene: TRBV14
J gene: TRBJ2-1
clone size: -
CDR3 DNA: TGTGCCAGCAGCCAAGATGTGGGACAGGGCGATGAGCAGTTCTTC
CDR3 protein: CASSQDVGQGDEQFF

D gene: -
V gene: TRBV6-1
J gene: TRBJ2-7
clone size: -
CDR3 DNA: TGTGCCAGCAGTGAAATTACCTACGAGCAGTACTTC
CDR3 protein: CASSEITYEQYF

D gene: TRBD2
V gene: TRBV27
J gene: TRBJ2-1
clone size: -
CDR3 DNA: TGTGCCAGCAGCCTATCACTAGCGGGACTATACAATGAGCAGTTCTTC
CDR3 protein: CASSLSLAGLYNEQFF

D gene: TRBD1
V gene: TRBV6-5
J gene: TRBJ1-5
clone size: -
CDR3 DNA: TGTGCCAGCAGCCCGGACAGGGGAAGCAATCAGCCCCAGCATTTT
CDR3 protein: CASSPDRGSNQPQHF

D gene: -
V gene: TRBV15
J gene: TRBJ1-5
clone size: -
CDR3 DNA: TGTGCCACCAGCAGAGGGAAGGGTTTCAATCAGCCCCAGCATTTT
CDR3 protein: CATSRGKGFNQPQHF

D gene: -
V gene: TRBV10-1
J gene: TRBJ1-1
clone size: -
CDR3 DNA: TGCGCCAGCAGTGAGTCCCCAGGGAACACTGAAGCTTTCTTT
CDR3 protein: CASSESPGNTEAFF

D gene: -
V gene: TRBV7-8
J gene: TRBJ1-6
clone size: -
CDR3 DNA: TGTGCCAGCAGCTTCCAGCGTCTGGGGGATAATTCACCCCTCCACTTT
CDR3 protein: CASSFQRLGDNSPLHF

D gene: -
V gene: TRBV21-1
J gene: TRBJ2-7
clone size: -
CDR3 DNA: TGTGCCAGCAGCAATTTTTACGGCGGATACTCCTACGAGCAGTACTTC
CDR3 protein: CASSNFYGGYSYEQYF

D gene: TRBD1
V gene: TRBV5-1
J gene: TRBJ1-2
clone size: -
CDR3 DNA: TGCGCCAGCAGCTTTACAGGGGGCGACGGCTACACCTTC
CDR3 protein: CASSFTGGDGYTF

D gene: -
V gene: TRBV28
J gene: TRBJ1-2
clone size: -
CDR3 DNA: TGTGCCAGCAGTTTTACGGGCTATGGCTACACCTTC
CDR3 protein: CASSFTGYGYTF

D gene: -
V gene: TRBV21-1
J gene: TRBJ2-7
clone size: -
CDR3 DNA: TGTGCCAGCAGAACCATCGAAGGACTAGCTTTGGAAACGCCGAGCGGGTCGTACGAGCAGTACTTC
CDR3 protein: CASRTIEGLALETPSGSYEQYF

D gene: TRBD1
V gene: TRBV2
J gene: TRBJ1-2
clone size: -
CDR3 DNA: TGTGCCAGCACTGGGGTCAGGGGGCCATATGGCTACACCTTC
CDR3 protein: CASTGVRGPYGYTF

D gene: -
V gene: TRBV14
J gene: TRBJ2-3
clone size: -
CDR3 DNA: TGTGCCAGCAGCCACCCAAAGGCGGGACTCGACACAGATACGCAGTATTTT
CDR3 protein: CASSHPKAGLDTDTQYF

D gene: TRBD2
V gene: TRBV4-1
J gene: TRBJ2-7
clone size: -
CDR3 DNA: TGCGCCAGCAGCCAAGAGGTGGCTGTAGGACTAGGCTACGAGCAGTACTTC
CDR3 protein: CASSQEVAVGLGYEQYF

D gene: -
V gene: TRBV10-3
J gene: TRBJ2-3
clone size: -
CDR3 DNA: TGTGCCATCAGATACGGTGGGGGCACAGATACGCAGTATTTT
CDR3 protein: CAIRYGGGTDTQYF

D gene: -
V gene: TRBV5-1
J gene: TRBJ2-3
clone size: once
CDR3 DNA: TGCGCCAGCAGCCTCCGGACCCTAGATACGCAGTATTTT
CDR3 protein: CASSLRTLDTQYF

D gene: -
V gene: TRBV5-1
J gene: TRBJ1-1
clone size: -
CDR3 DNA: TGCGCCAGCAGCTTGGATAGGTTGAACACTGAAGCTTTCTTT
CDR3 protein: CASSLDRLNTEAFF